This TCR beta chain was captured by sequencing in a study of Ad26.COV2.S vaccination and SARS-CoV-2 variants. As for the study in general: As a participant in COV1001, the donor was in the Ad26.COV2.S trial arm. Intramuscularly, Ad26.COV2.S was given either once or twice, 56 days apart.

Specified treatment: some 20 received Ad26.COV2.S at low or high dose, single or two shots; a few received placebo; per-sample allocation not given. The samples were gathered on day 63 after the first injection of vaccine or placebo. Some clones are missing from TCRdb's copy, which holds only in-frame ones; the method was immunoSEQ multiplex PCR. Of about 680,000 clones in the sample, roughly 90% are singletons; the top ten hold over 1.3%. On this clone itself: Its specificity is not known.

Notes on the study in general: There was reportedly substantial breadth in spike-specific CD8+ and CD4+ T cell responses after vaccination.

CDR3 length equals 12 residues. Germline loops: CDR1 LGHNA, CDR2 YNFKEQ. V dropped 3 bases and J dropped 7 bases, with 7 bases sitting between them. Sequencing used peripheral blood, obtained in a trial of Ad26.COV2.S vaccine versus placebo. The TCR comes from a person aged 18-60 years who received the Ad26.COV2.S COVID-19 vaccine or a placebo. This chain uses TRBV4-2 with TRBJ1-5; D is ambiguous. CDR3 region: CASSQVNQPQHF. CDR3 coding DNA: TGTGCCAGCAGCCAGGTCAACCAGCCCCAGCATTTT.